Sequencing of this TCR beta chain was carried out in a study of response to subunit inactivated influenza vaccine. Broader study findings: Few additional T cells are recruited per seasonal influenza vaccination, authors suggested.

Remarks on this clonotype: Its antigen remains unidentified.

A single record per CDR3 protein comes from TCRdb applying MiXCR to the RT-PCR reads. The sample consists of a few hundred thousand distinct CDR3 sequences, 14% of them appearing once. The V and J ends lost 3 bases and 0 bases respectively, with 12 bases between them. There are 15 residues in the CDR3. Germline CDR1 and CDR2: DFQATT and SNEGSKA (reference sequence). The J gene is TRBJ2-4, the V gene TRBV20-1; D gene unclear. Sequencing was performed on PBMCs from blood, taken approximately 13 days after vaccination. The sequence derives from a man aged 50-59 years who received an inactivated influenza vaccine. The CDR3 DNA sequence: TGCAGTGCTAGGCCCTGGGTCGTAGCCAAAAACATTCAGTACTTC. Translating gives CSARPWVVAKNIQYF.